Sequencing of this TCR beta chain was carried out in a study of blood T cell repertoires in COVID-19. Overall study context: Whether acute or convalescent, the COVID-19 samples came from the United States, Italy and Spain. T cells, B-cell-depleted T cells, or PBMCs supplied cDNA or gDNA.

CDR1 is LNHNV and CDR2 is YYDKDF in the germline V gene (reference sequence). V was trimmed by 0 bases and J by 9 bases, leaving 12 bases between them. The CDR3 consists of 15 residues. Participants came from about two dozen US areas, aged about 18 to 100 years. Grouping used clinical history reported by participants in a survey and questionnaire. Generated by immunoSEQ multiplex PCR, the TCRdb table keeps only in-frame clones and is missing some. This table has some 260,000 clones, about nine tenths appearing once. Sequencing was carried out using PBMCs or T cells enriched from blood (not recorded which). The clonotype was recovered from a woman aged 18-30 years who had recovered from COVID-19. The chain links TRBV15 to TRBJ1-6; D is undetermined. The CDR3 sequence: CATSRDSAYRSPLHF. CDR3 in DNA: TGTGCCACCAGCAGAGATAGCGCGTACCGTTCACCCCTCCACTTT.